The sequence of this T cell receptor beta chain was determined in a study of T cells in Graves' hyperthyroidism and ophthalmopathy. At the level of the study: Peripheral blood sampling occurred at initial diagnosis, before any treatment. Study findings and constraints: From stable hyperthyroidism, ophthalmopathy was set apart by a 13 V-J model.

There were TCR beta CDR3 regions amplified from RNA transcripts. During a first-round RT-PCR of the TCR CDR3, the HTBI primer set was used. One entry per CDR3 protein results from TCRdb running MiXCR on the multiplex PCR reads. This table holds about 350,000 distinct CDR3 sequences, about a sixth found once. This clonotype came up a few times. The antigen remains unidentified. The PBMCs were sourced from fresh peripheral blood (approximately 9 ml). Specimen: blood. The sequence derives from a woman aged 40 to 49 with Graves' ophthalmopathy.

The CDR3 sequence is CASTPTGPLYEQYF. The CDR3 bases are TGTGCCAGCACCCCGACAGGGCCTCTCTACGAGCAGTACTTC. This chain links TRBV27 with TRBJ2-7; TRBD1 aligns across 7 bases. The CDR3 covers 14 residues. J lost 3 bases, V lost 7 bases, and 9 bases had no gene match. Germline-derived CDR1 and CDR2 are MNHEY and SMNVEV (reference sequence).